The 15 T cell receptor beta chains presented below share a single source sample, sequenced in a study of blood T cell repertoires in COVID-19. Sequencing used immunoSEQ multiplex PCR; TCRdb keeps in-frame clones, though not all of them. This table has 300,000 to 400,000 clones, 80% to 90% appearing once. Input material: PBMCs or T cells enriched from blood (not recorded which). These receptors all come from a man younger than 35 who had recovered from COVID-19.

This clone was observed once. The rearrangement uses TRBV5-1 and TRBJ2-4; D unresolved. The V gene lost 4 bases and the J gene lost 0 bases, with 14 bases spanning the gap. The germline V gene encodes CDR1 SGHRS and CDR2 YFSETQ. CDR3 length: 16 residues. The CDR3, as DNA: TGCGCCAGCAGCGGTAACAGTCTGGTAGCCAAAAACATTCAGTACTTC. This encodes CASSGNSLVAKNIQYF.

The chain uses TRBV2 and TRBJ1-1; TRBD1 agrees at 7 bases. V lost 10 bases, J lost 2 bases, and 7 bases stayed unmatched. CDR3 length: 13 amino acids. CDR1 is SNHLY and CDR2 is FYNNEI in the germline V gene. The CDR3 spells CATKTGPNTEAFF. CDR3 bases: TGTGCCACCAAGACAGGGCCAAACACTGAAGCTTTCTTT.

The rearrangement links TRBV9 to TRBJ2-3; TRBD1 matches 8 bases. Germline trimming cut 4 bases from V and 2 bases from J; bases unmatched to any gene: 9. CDR1 and CDR2 from the germline V gene are SGDLS and YYNGEE. The CDR3 extends over 16 amino acids. DNA for the CDR3: TGTGCCAGCAGCCCGGAGGGACAGGCAGCCACAGATACGCAGTATTTT. It encodes CASSPEGQAATDTQYF.

The chain couples TRBV5-1 to TRBJ2-1; a possible D gene is TRBD2 (5 bases). V was shortened by 3 bases and J by 10 bases, with 14 bases between the two germline ends. CDR1 and CDR2 from the germline V gene are SGHRS and YFSETQ. The CDR3 contains 13 residues. CDR3 bases: TGCGCCAGCAGCTGGCCCATTTCGGGAGAGCAGTTCTTC. Translation: CASSWPISGEQFF.

Details on this clone: This sample includes further DNA sequences coding for the same CDR3. This chain joins TRBV19 and TRBJ1-2, with D possibly matching TRBD1 (5 bases). The CDR3 length is 13 residues. Germline V lookup: CDR1 LNHDA, CDR2 SQIVND (reference sequence). The V end lost 2 bases, the J end lost 4 bases, and 8 bases lay between the germline ends. The CDR3 sequence: CASSIQGSYGYTF. CDR3 bases: TGTGCCAGTAGTATACAGGGATCCTATGGCTACACCTTC.

The chain uses TRBV30 and TRBJ2-7; D remains unclear. The CDR3 consists of 14 residues. Germline CDR1 and CDR2: GTSNPN and SVGIG (reference sequence). V lost 3 bases, J lost 0 bases, and 12 bases lay in between. This chain's CDR3 is CAWSHTFYSYEQYF. As DNA, the CDR3 is TGTGCCTGGAGCCATACATTTTACTCCTACGAGCAGTACTTC. The variable domain in full, with the rest retrieved from reference TRBV30 and TRBJ2-7, is SQTIHQWPATLVQPVGSPLSLECTVEGTSNPNLYWYRQAAGRGLQLLFYSVGIGQISSEVPQNLSASRPQDRQFILSSKKLLLSDSGFYLCAWSHTFYSYEQYFGPGTRLTVT.

The gene calls are TRBV30 and TRBJ2-7, with TRBD2 as a possible D gene (5 bases). The CDR3 extends over 11 amino acids. Trimming left V 4 bases short and J 2 bases short, with 6 bases between. Per germline, CDR1 GTSNPN and CDR2 SVGIG (reference sequence). The CDR3 protein is CAWMRAYEQYF. DNA of the CDR3: TGTGCCTGGATGCGGGCCTACGAGCAGTACTTC.

The chain recombines TRBV5-1 with TRBJ1-2, with D possibly TRBD1 on 6 matching bases. The CDR3 is 14 amino acids. V lost 4 bases and J lost 2, with 12 bases in between. Per the germline V gene, CDR1 is SGHRS and CDR2 is YFSETQ. CDR3 sequence: CASSAKQGNYGYTF. The CDR3 nucleotides are TGCGCCAGCAGCGCTAAACAGGGAAACTATGGCTACACCTTC.

The chain joins TRBV6-6 to TRBJ2-7, with D perhaps TRBD1 (6 bases). Germline CDR1 MNHNY, CDR2 SVGAGI (reference sequence). The V gene lost 6 bases and the J gene lost 3 bases, with 33 bases spanning the gap. The CDR3 spans 20 residues. This CDR3 reads CASSGLGWGLELKGFYEQYF. CDR3 sequence (DNA): TGTGCCAGCAGCGGATTGGGGTGGGGGCTAGAACTTAAGGGCTTCTACGAGCAGTACTTC.

The chain employs TRBV24-1 and TRBJ2-2; 7 nucleotides align to TRBD2. The V gene end was trimmed by 3 bases and the J gene end by 4 bases; junction bases not matched to a gene: 16. Germline V gene lookup returns CDR1 KGHDR and CDR2 SFDVKD. The CDR3 totals 19 residues. CDR3 nucleotides: TGTGCCACCAGTGATACACTGCTGACTAGCACGGCATCCACCGGGGAGCTGTTTTTT. It yields the protein CATSDTLLTSTASTGELFF.

This clone turned up a few times. The chain uses TRBV11-2 and TRBJ1-2; 9 positions match TRBD1. Germline V gene lookup returns CDR1 SGHAT and CDR2 FQNNGV. CDR3 length: 14 amino acids. V lost 8 bases, J lost 7 bases, and 11 bases stayed unmatched. The CDR3 spells CASGTGQGISGYTF. The CDR3 region has the DNA TGTGCCAGCGGGACTGGACAGGGGATAAGTGGCTACACCTTC.

The V call is TRBV7-6, the J call TRBJ1-1; 9 bases are shared with TRBD1. V lost 5 bases to trimming and J lost 1 base; unmatched junction nucleotides: 8. The CDR3 has 16 amino acids. The germline gives CDR1 SGHVS, CDR2 FNYEAQ. CDR3 coding DNA: TGTGCCAGCAGCCCCGGGACAGGGTGGACGAACACTGAAGCTTTCTTT. Its protein product is CASSPGTGWTNTEAFF.

This clone has just a few counts. In nucleotides, the CDR3 is TGTGCCAGCAGCTTTGAGACAGGGTTTAACTATGGCTACACCTTC. Protein: CASSFETGFNYGYTF. The rearrangement uses TRBV5-6 and TRBJ1-2; 7 bases are a match to TRBD1. The germline V gene encodes CDR1 SGHDT and CDR2 YYEEEE. The ends lost 2 bases at V and 1 base at J; junction bases unmatched: 5. The CDR3 is made up of 15 amino acids.

The chain joins TRBV19 to TRBJ1-1; 7 bases fit TRBD1. The V and J ends lost 7 bases and 2 bases, in that order; junction bases with no gene match: 10. The CDR3 loop spans 15 amino acids. CDR1 is LNHDA, CDR2 SQIVND, per germline (reference sequence). The CDR3 sequence is CASNPDRAINTEAFF. Written as DNA, the CDR3 is TGTGCCAGTAACCCCGACAGGGCCATTAACACTGAAGCTTTCTTT.

The rearrangement links TRBV10-3 to TRBJ1-1, with no clear D. Deletions cut 6 bases from V and 10 bases from J, with 18 bases between. The CDR3 contains 13 residues. Germline V gene data show CDR1 as ENHRY and CDR2 as SYGVKD. The CDR3 region has the DNA TGTGCCATCAGCCGGGTCGGGGAAAGTGGAGCTTTCTTT. Residues: CAISRVGESGAFF.